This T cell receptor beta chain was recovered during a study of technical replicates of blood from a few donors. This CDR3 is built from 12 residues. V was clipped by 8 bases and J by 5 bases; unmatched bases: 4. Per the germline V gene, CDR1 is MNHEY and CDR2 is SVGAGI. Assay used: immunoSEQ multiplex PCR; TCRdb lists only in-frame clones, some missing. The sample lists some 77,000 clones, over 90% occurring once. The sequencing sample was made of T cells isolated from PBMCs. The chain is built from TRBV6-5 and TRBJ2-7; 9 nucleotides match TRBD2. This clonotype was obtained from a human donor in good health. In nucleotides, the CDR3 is TGTGCCAGCTTAGCGGGAGCCAACGAGCAGTACTTC. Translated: CASLAGANEQYF.